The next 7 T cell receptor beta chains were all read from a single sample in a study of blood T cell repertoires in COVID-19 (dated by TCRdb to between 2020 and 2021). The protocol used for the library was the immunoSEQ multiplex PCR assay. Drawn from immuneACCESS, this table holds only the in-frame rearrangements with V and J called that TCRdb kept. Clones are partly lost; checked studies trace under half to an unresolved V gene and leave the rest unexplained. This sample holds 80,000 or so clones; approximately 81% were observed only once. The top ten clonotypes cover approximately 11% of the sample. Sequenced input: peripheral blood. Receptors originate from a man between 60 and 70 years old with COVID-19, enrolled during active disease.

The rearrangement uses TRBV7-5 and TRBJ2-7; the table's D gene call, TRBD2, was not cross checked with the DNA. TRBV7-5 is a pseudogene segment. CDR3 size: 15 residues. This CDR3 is CVRSLVPSARYEQYF. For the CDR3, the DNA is TGTGTCAGAAGCTTAGTCCCTAGCGCACGCTACGAGCAGTACTTC.

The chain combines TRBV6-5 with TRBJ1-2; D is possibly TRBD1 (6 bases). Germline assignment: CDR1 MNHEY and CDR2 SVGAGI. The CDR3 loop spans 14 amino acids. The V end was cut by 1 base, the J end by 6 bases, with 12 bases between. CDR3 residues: CASSYLNRENGYTF. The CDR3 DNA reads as TGTGCCAGCAGTTACTTAAACAGGGAAAATGGCTACACCTTC.

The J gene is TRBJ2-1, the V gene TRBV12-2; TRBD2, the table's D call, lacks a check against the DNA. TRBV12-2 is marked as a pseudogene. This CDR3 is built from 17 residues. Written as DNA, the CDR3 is TGTGCAAGTCGCCGTTCAACCGGGACTAGCGGGTTAAATGAGCAGTTCTTC. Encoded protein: CASRRSTGTSGLNEQFF.

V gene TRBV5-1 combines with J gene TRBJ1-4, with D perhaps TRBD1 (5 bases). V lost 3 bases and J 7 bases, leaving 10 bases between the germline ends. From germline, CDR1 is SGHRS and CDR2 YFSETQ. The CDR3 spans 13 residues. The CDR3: CASSSGTSEKLFF. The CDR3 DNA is TGCGCCAGCAGCTCAGGGACTTCTGAAAAACTGTTTTTT.

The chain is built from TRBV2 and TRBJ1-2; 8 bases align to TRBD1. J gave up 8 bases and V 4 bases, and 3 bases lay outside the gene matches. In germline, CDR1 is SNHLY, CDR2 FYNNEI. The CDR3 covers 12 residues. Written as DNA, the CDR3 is TGTGCCAGCAGTGTTGACAGGGGCGGCTACACCTTC. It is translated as CASSVDRGGYTF. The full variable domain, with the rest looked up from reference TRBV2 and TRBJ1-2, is EPEVTQTPSHQVTQMGQEVILRCVPISNHLYFYWYRQILGQKVEFLVSFYNNEISEKSEIFDDQFSVERPDGSNFTLKIRSTKLEDSAMYFCASSVDRGGYTFGSGTRLTVV.

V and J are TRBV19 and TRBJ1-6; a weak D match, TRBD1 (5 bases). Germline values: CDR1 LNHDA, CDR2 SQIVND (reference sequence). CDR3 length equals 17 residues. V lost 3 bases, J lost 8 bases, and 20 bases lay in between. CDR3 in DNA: TGTGCCAGTAGTATTTCCGGCCAGGGAATAAGTGATTCACCCCTCCACTTT. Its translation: CASSISGQGISDSPLHF.

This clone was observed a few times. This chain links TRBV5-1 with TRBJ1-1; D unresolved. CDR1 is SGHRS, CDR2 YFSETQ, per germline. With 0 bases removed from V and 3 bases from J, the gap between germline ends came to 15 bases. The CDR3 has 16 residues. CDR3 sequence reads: CASSLEGIGSDTEAFF. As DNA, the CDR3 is TGCGCCAGCAGCTTGGAAGGTATCGGGTCGGACACTGAAGCTTTCTTT.